This passage covers 15 T cell receptor beta chains from one sample sequenced in a study of blood T cells in healthy people across ages. PCR was performed a second time for roughly 7 to 12 cycles using a sample-barcoded 5' primer and a J-beta primer mix. One entry per CDR3 protein, called by TCRdb with MiXCR from the 5' RACE reads. The top ten hold roughly 13% of the sample, which has over 500,000 distinct CDR3 sequences, around 50% seen once. Sequences were obtained from blood. Every receptor here comes from a woman at least 80 years old in good health.

A word on this clonotype: This sequence may be a read error, since a much larger clone differs from it by one base. J is TRBJ2-5 and V is TRBV5-1, with 8 bases lining up with TRBD2. CDR3 size: 14 residues. The germline V gene has CDR1 SGHRS and CDR2 YFSETQ. The CDR3 nucleotides are TGCGCCGGCAGCAGGAGCGGGGGCCAAGAGACCCAGTACTTC. Translating it yields CAGSRSGGQETQYF.

V and J are TRBV20-1 and TRBJ1-1; D is unclear. This CDR3 contains 13 residues. The germline gives CDR1 DFQATT, CDR2 SNEGSKA (reference sequence). With 3 bases removed from V and 4 bases from J, the gap between germline ends came to 12 bases. The CDR3 is CSARGRPGTEAFF. Here the CDR3 DNA reads TGCAGTGCTAGGGGCAGGCCGGGCACTGAAGCTTTCTTT.

At least ten counts were recorded for this clonotype. The CDR3 DNA is TGTGCCAGCAGCCATTACAGGGAGACAGCCAAAAACATTCAGTACTTC. This translates into CASSHYRETAKNIQYF. The V call is TRBV7-2, the J call TRBJ2-4, with D possibly being TRBD1 (6 bases). The CDR3 spans 16 residues. Germline V gene sequence: CDR1 SGHTA, CDR2 FQGNSA. Trimming removed 5 bases at V and 0 bases at J, with 14 bases between.

As to this clonotype: A much larger clone sits a single nucleotide away, making a read error possible. The chain combines TRBV7-2 with TRBJ2-3, with D hard to call. The CDR3 is 13 amino acids. In germline, CDR1 is SGHTA, CDR2 FQGNSA. V was cut by 5 bases and J by 14 bases, with 20 bases left in between. The CDR3 protein is CASSNERQLPVYF. For the CDR3, the DNA is TGTGCCAGCAGCAACGAGCGCCAGCTCCCGGTGTATTTT. The variable domain in full, completed from reference TRBV7-2 and TRBJ2-3, reads GAGVSQSPSNKVTEKGKDVELRCDPISGHTALYWYRQSLGQGLEFLIYFQGNSAPDKSGLPSDRFSAERTGGSVSTLTIQRTQQEDSAVYLCASSNERQLPVYFGPGTRLTVL.

The chain has TRBV9 and TRBJ2-3; TRBD2 is a possible D gene (6 bases). The V end lost 3 bases, the J end lost 0 bases, and 14 bases lay between the germline ends. This CDR3 is 16 amino acids long. Germline CDR1 reads SGDLS; CDR2 reads YYNGEE. The CDR3 nucleotides are TGTGCCAGCAGCGGCTCACGGGGGACTAGCACAGATACGCAGTATTTT. Translation: CASSGSRGTSTDTQYF.

This clonotype was seen only a few times. This chain links TRBV15 with TRBJ2-3; TRBD2 might be the D (6 bases). Trimming cost V 0 bases and J 4 bases, with 11 bases left between them. The CDR3 has 15 residues. Germline CDR1 reads LNHNV; CDR2 reads YYDKDF (reference sequence). The CDR3 region has the DNA TGTGCCACCAGCAGAGAGGACGGGGGTGCAGATACGCAGTATTTT. Protein sequence: CATSREDGGADTQYF.

This chain uses TRBV29-1 with TRBJ2-5; 9 bases agree with TRBD2. There are 15 residues in the CDR3. Per germline, CDR1 SQVTM and CDR2 ANQGSEA. V trimming: 5 bases; J trimming: 0 bases; junction bases outside the gene matches: 7. CDR3 sequence reads: CSVYLASGDQETQYF. In DNA, the CDR3 is TGCAGCGTTTATCTGGCTAGCGGGGACCAAGAGACCCAGTACTTC.

This clonotype has a count of ten or more. With a much larger clone just one base away, this may be a read error. The rearrangement joins TRBV5-1 to TRBJ2-1, with D possibly being TRBD1 (5 bases). The CDR3 runs 12 residues. Germline CDR1 reads SGHRS; CDR2 reads YFSETQ. The CDR3 coding sequence is TGTGCCAGCAGTTTTCAGGGCAATGAGCAGTTCTTC. It codes for CASSFQGNEQFF.

The chain combines TRBV21-1 with TRBJ2-7; TRBD2 is taken as the D call from the table, unchecked against the DNA. TRBV21-1 is annotated as a pseudogene. The CDR3 consists of 14 residues. CDR3 DNA: TGTGCCAGCAGCAGCGGCAGGGGAAACTACGAGCAGTACTTC. Protein sequence: CASSSGRGNYEQYF.

This rearrangement joins TRBV25-1 to TRBJ1-3; 7 bases fit TRBD1. The germline V gene encodes CDR1 MGHDK and CDR2 SYGVNS. The CDR3 length is 14 residues. The V and J ends lost 5 bases and 6 bases, in that order; junction bases with no gene match: 7. The CDR3 region is CASSSGGVTNTIYF. The CDR3 region has the DNA TGTGCCAGCAGTTCAGGGGGGGTGACAAACACCATATATTTT. The full variable domain, in which reference TRBV25-1 and TRBJ1-3 provide the parts outside the CDR3, is EADIYQTPRYLVIGTGKKITLECSQTMGHDKMYWYQQDPGMELHLIHYSYGVNSTEKGDLSSESTVSRIRTEHFPLTLESARPSHTSQYLCASSSGGVTNTIYFGEGSWLTVV.

The gene calls are TRBV28 and TRBJ2-5; TRBD2 aligns across 10 bases. The end of the DNA fits TRBJ2-7 better, so the J call may be wrong. The CDR3 loop spans 14 amino acids. From germline, CDR1 is MDHEN and CDR2 SYDVKM. CDR3 amino acids: CASRLPGLAHEQYF. The CDR3 DNA sequence: TGTGCCAGCAGACTTCCGGGACTAGCGCACGAGCAGTACTTC.

In its sample, this clonotype was seen many times. This rearrangement joins TRBV5-7 to TRBJ2-7, with a weak D call TRBD1 (5 bases). TRBV5-7 is an open reading frame whose function is uncertain. Trimming removed 2 bases from V and 5 bases from J, with 14 bases in between. The CDR3 sequence is 14 residues long. Here the CDR3 reads CASSLGQGGNEQYF. DNA for the CDR3: TGTGCCAGCAGCTTAGGGCAGGGTGGAAACGAGCAGTACTTC.

V and J are TRBV10-1 and TRBJ2-6; D gene uncertain. This CDR3 comprises 15 residues. CDR1 is WNHNN and CDR2 is SYGVQD in the germline V gene (reference sequence). V lost 3 bases and J 0 bases, leaving 6 bases between the germline ends. CDR3 region: CASSEESSGANVLTF. The CDR3 DNA is TGCGCCAGCAGTGAAGAAAGCTCTGGGGCCAACGTCCTGACTTTC.

This clonotype was counted only a few times. The rearrangement uses TRBV28 and TRBJ2-2; D tentatively reads TRBD1 or TRBD2 (5 bases each). The V gene lost 7 bases and the J gene lost 7 bases, with 16 bases spanning the gap. Germline assignment: CDR1 MDHEN and CDR2 SYDVKM. This CDR3 is 14 amino acids long. CDR3 DNA sequence: TGTGCCAGCATCTTTCGAGGGGCGGACGGGGAGCTGTTTTTT. It translates to CASIFRGADGELFF.

To note about this clonotype: A junction boundary mismatches the germline segment, possibly from a read error. The chain has TRBV12-3 or TRBV12-4 and TRBJ1-2; D unresolved. This CDR3 has 15 amino acids. This CDR3 reads CASGLPIDPRYGYTF. The CDR3 DNA reads as TGTGCCAGCGGTTTACCGATTGACCCCCGCTATGGCTACACCTTC.